Ten or more counts support the clone carrying this TCR beta chain. Its antigen is not identified. Trimming shortened V by 1 base and J by 10 bases, and 6 bases separated the two germline ends. The CDR3 extends over 10 amino acids. Per germline, CDR1 DFQATT and CDR2 SNEGSKA (reference sequence). This record belongs to a study of post-analysis software for immune sequencing data. The study's findings and limits: The study found significantly lower normalized Chao1 diversity in multiple sclerosis patients than in controls. Controls showed lower frequencies than patients for roughly 5 TRBV segments, and TRBV5-6, TRBV5-1 and TRBV20-1 were among these.

Unique molecular identifiers featured in each of the TCR beta cDNA libraries. TCRdb re-analysed the PCR reads in MiXCR, keeping a single row per CDR3 protein. The sample holds 150,000 to 200,000 distinct CDR3 sequences, approximately 30% seen once. The chain recombines TRBV20-1 with TRBJ2-3; D tentatively fits TRBD1 or TRBD2 (5 bases each). The source of this sequence is a girl aged 5-17 years with multiple sclerosis. The specimen was blood. In DNA form, the CDR3 reads TGCAGTGCTAGAGGAGGGGCGCAGTATTTT. It is translated as CSARGGAQYF.